The 8 T cell receptor beta chains presented below share a single source sample, sequenced in a study of blood T cell repertoires in COVID-19. The assay was immunoSEQ multiplex PCR, and TCRdb's table has in-frame clones only and misses some. The sample includes 210,000 or so clones, roughly nine tenths seen only once; the top ten take roughly 2.4%. Material: peripheral blood. These receptor sequences come from a woman aged 45-59 years with acute or convalescent COVID-19.

The chain has TRBV3-1 (or the pseudogene TRBV3-2) and TRBJ1-1, with 7 bases matching TRBD1. The V and J ends lost 4 bases and 4 bases, in that order; junction bases with no gene match: 12. This CDR3 contains 16 residues. Germline V gene data show CDR1 as LGHDT and CDR2 as YNNKEL (reference sequence). In DNA, the CDR3 is TGTGCCAGCAGCCCGAGGGGTCAGGGGGGAGGCACTGAAGCTTTCTTT. It translates to CASSPRGQGGGTEAFF.

V is TRBV4-3 and J is TRBJ2-5; 9 bases match TRBD2. Germline CDR1 and CDR2: LGHNA and YSLEER. The CDR3 covers 19 residues. With V trimmed by 1 base and J by 5 bases, 17 bases remained unmatched. Here the CDR3 DNA reads TGCGCCAGCAGCCAAGCCTCTTTTGGTAGCGGGGGCCCGCGGGAGACCCAGTACTTC. This codes for CASSQASFGSGGPRETQYF.

Concerning this clone itself: In the same sample, other DNA sequences code for this CDR3. This sequence joins TRBV30 and TRBJ1-2; maybe TRBD1 (5 bases). The CDR3 length is 11 residues. Germline CDR1 is GTSNPN and CDR2 is SVGIG (reference sequence). V lost 1 base and J 5 bases, leaving 5 bases between the germline ends. The CDR3 bases are TGTGCCTGGAGTGGGACATATGGCTACACCTTC. This encodes CAWSGTYGYTF.

The chain couples TRBV19 to TRBJ1-6; tentative D call: TRBD1 (5 bases). Trimming took 3 bases from V and 6 from J, leaving 15 bases between them. The CDR3 is 16 amino acids. CDR1 and CDR2 from the germline V gene are LNHDA and SQIVND (reference sequence). The CDR3 loop reads CASSISAGRGNSPLHF. CDR3 sequence (DNA): TGTGCCAGTAGTATCAGCGCAGGGAGGGGTAATTCACCCCTCCACTTT.

The chain carries TRBV12-3 or TRBV12-4 and TRBJ2-5; possibly TRBD2 for D (6 bases). Trimming removed 5 bases at V and 5 bases at J, with 12 bases between. The CDR3 loop spans 13 amino acids. The DNA of the CDR3 is TGTGCCAGCAGTCCGGCGGGGCCGGAGACCCAGTACTTC. Residues: CASSPAGPETQYF.

This clone occurred many times. CDR3 in amino acids: CASSSDESGELFF. The CDR3, as DNA: TGTGCCAGCAGTTCCGATGAGAGCGGGGAGCTGTTTTTT. The rearrangement joins TRBV6-2 or TRBV6-3 to TRBJ2-2, with unresolved D. Germline-derived CDR1 and CDR2 are MNHEY and SVGEGT. The V gene lost 4 bases and the J gene lost 7 bases, with 10 bases spanning the gap. This CDR3 spans 13 amino acids.

Here the CDR3 DNA reads TGTGCCAGCAGTTTGAGGCAGTCAGCCGGGGAGCTGTTTTTT. Translating gives CASSLRQSAGELFF. The rearrangement links TRBV27 to TRBJ2-2; D gene uncertain. The germline V and J ends were trimmed by 3 bases and 6 bases, with 11 bases remaining between them. Germline CDR1 is MNHEY and CDR2 is SMNVEV (reference sequence). The CDR3 sequence is 14 residues long.

The table lists this clone with a count of one. V is TRBV5-8 and J is TRBJ2-7; tentatively, D is TRBD2 (6 bases). The V gene lost 4 bases and the J gene lost 3 bases, with 14 bases spanning the gap. Germline V gene data show CDR1 as SGHTS and CDR2 as YDEGEE. The CDR3 runs 14 residues. CDR3 in amino acids: CASSNPGLFYEQYF. The CDR3 coding sequence is TGTGCCAGCAGCAACCCGGGACTCTTCTACGAGCAGTACTTC. Drawing the rest from reference TRBV5-8 and TRBJ2-7, the complete variable domain is EAGVTQSPTHLIKTRGQQATLRCSPISGHTSVYWYQQALGLGLQFLLWYDEGEERNRGNFPPRFSGRQFPNYSSELNVNALELEDSALYLCASSNPGLFYEQYFGPGTRLTVT.